What follows are 23 T cell receptor beta chains derived from one specimen sequenced in a study of blood T cell repertoires in COVID-19. The method was immunoSEQ multiplex PCR; TCRdb's version includes in-frame clones alone and lacks a portion of them. Of 220,000 or so clones listed, almost 85% were seen once; the top ten hold 1.9%. Input material: peripheral blood. The receptors stem from a woman of 80 years or more with acute or convalescent COVID-19.

The V and J genes are TRBV5-1 and TRBJ1-1, with TRBD1 matching 7 bases. This CDR3 has 14 amino acids. Looked up from germline, CDR1 is SGHRS and CDR2 is YFSETQ. The junction had 4 bases not matched to a gene; V was cut back by 4 bases and J by 1 base. CDR3: CASSGDRSNTEAFF. CDR3 in DNA: TGCGCCAGCAGCGGGGACAGATCGAACACTGAAGCTTTCTTT.

V gene TRBV18 combines with J gene TRBJ2-7; 10 bases agree with TRBD1. With V trimmed by 3 bases and J by 5 bases, 7 bases remained unmatched. The germline V gene encodes CDR1 KGHSH and CDR2 LQKENI. The CDR3 has 15 amino acids. The CDR3 region is CASSPPGQGNNEQYF. DNA for the CDR3: TGTGCCAGCTCACCCCCGGGACAGGGGAACAACGAGCAGTACTTC. The variable domain in full, with the rest retrieved from reference TRBV18 and TRBJ2-7, is NAGVMQNPRHLVRRRGQEARLRCSPMKGHSHVYWYRQLPEEGLKFMVYLQKENIIDESGMPKERFSAEFPKEGPSILRIQQVVRGDSAAYFCASSPPGQGNNEQYFGPGTRLTVT.

The rearrangement links TRBV5-1 to TRBJ2-5; TRBD1 matches 10 bases. V lost 4 bases to trimming and J lost 0 bases; unmatched junction nucleotides: 3. Germline CDR1 and CDR2: SGHRS and YFSETQ. The CDR3 extends over 15 amino acids. The CDR3: CASSRGQGYQETQYF. The DNA of the CDR3 is TGCGCCAGCAGCAGGGGACAGGGGTACCAAGAGACCCAGTACTTC.

The rearrangement links TRBV25-1 to TRBJ1-4, with D possibly matching TRBD1 (5 bases). The length of the CDR3 is 18 residues. Per the germline V gene, CDR1 is MGHDK and CDR2 is SYGVNS. V dropped 8 bases and J dropped 1 base, with 23 bases sitting between them. CDR3 DNA: TGTGCCAGCTTGGCGGACGTAGGGGCGGTTGGAACTAATGAAAAACTGTTTTTT. Translating gives CASLADVGAVGTNEKLFF.

The chain uses TRBV5-6 and TRBJ2-5; TRBD1 might be the D (5 bases). Trimming removed 0 bases at V and 0 bases at J, with 6 bases between. The germline CDR1 and CDR2 sequences are SGHDT and YYEEEE. This CDR3 has 14 residues. The CDR3 sequence: CASSLGQYQETQYF. CDR3 nucleotides: TGTGCCAGCAGCTTGGGACAGTACCAAGAGACCCAGTACTTC.

The J gene is TRBJ1-2, the V gene TRBV30; D remains ambiguous. CDR1 is GTSNPN and CDR2 is SVGIG in the germline V gene (reference sequence). The ends were cut back, 4 bases at V and 5 bases at J, with 8 bases in the middle. The CDR3 has 11 amino acids. The chain's CDR3 is CAWNEGYGYTF. The CDR3, as DNA: TGTGCCTGGAACGAGGGTTATGGCTACACCTTC.

The chain links TRBV2 to TRBJ1-1; D gene unclear. Trimming removed 1 base from V and 4 bases from J, with 7 bases in between. In germline, CDR1 is SNHLY, CDR2 FYNNEI. The CDR3 is made up of 13 amino acids. This CDR3 reads CASSEGPPTEAFF. DNA for the CDR3: TGTGCCAGCAGTGAAGGGCCCCCCACTGAAGCTTTCTTT. The complete variable domain, with remaining parts taken from reference TRBV2 and TRBJ1-1, reads EPEVTQTPSHQVTQMGQEVILRCVPISNHLYFYWYRQILGQKVEFLVSFYNNEISEKSEIFDDQFSVERPDGSNFTLKIRSTKLEDSAMYFCASSEGPPTEAFFGQGTRLTVV.

V and J are TRBV7-9 and TRBJ2-5, with 8 bases matching TRBD1. This CDR3 contains 14 residues. In germline, CDR1 is SEHNR, CDR2 FQNEAQ (reference sequence). The junction had 3 bases not matched to a gene; V was cut back by 3 bases and J by 3 bases. This chain's CDR3 is CASSFSDREETQYF. CDR3 nucleotides: TGTGCCAGCAGCTTCTCGGACAGGGAAGAGACCCAGTACTTC.

V usage is TRBV28 and J usage is TRBJ2-7; TRBD1 agrees at 9 bases. This CDR3 contains 15 residues. CDR1 and CDR2 from the germline V gene are MDHEN and SYDVKM. Trimming cost V 7 bases and J 5 bases; bases outside gene matches: 12. The CDR3 coding sequence is TGTGCCAGCACCACCTCCAAGGACAGGGGTCACGAGCAGTACTTC. The encoded protein is CASTTSKDRGHEQYF. Full variable domain (rest looked up from reference TRBV28 and TRBJ2-7): DVKVTQSSRYLVKRTGEKVFLECVQDMDHENMFWYRQDPGLGLRLIYFSYDVKMKEKGDIPEGYSVSREKKERFSLILESASTNQTSMYLCASTTSKDRGHEQYFGPGTRLTVT.

This clone appeared a single time. This sample includes further DNA sequences coding for the same CDR3. The chain uses TRBV5-1 and TRBJ2-3; D perhaps matches TRBD1 (6 bases). The ends were cut back, 0 bases at V and 0 bases at J, with 8 bases in the middle. The CDR3 is made up of 15 amino acids. From germline, CDR1 is SGHRS and CDR2 YFSETQ. CDR3 sequence: CASSLVQGSTDTQYF. CDR3 in DNA: TGCGCCAGCAGCTTGGTTCAGGGGAGCACAGATACGCAGTATTTT.

The chain uses TRBV21-1 and TRBJ1-1; TRBD1, the D gene given by the table, was not confirmed from the DNA. TRBV21-1 is a documented pseudogene. The CDR3 is 19 amino acids. DNA for the CDR3: TGTGCCAGCAGCAAAGGCCCTGGGACAGGGGATAACATGAACACTGAAGCTTTCTTT. Translation gives CASSKGPGTGDNMNTEAFF.

This clone was recorded a few times. V usage is TRBV18 and J usage is TRBJ2-1, with D possibly being TRBD2 (5 bases). V shed 3 bases and J shed 5 bases, with 11 bases lying between them. CDR1 and CDR2 from the germline V gene are KGHSH and LQKENI. CDR3 length equals 14 residues. The CDR3 DNA follows: TGTGCCAGCTCACCGACGGACTCTAACAATGAGCAGTTCTTC. Amino acid sequence: CASSPTDSNNEQFF.

The CDR3 is CASSPTENSGNTIYF. The CDR3 coding sequence is TGTGCCAGCAGCCCTACAGAAAACTCTGGAAACACCATATATTTT. This sequence joins TRBV11-2 and TRBJ1-3, with D uncertain. Trimming took off 5 bases at V and 0 bases at J, with 11 bases between the two ends. The CDR3 loop spans 15 amino acids. Germline assignment: CDR1 SGHAT and CDR2 FQNNGV.

The J gene is TRBJ2-5, the V gene TRBV7-3; 11 nucleotides match TRBD2. The CDR3 loop spans 15 amino acids. The V gene end was trimmed by 2 bases and the J gene end by 5 bases; junction bases not matched to a gene: 4. The germline V gene encodes CDR1 SGHTA and CDR2 FQGTGA. The CDR3: CASSLLAGGMETQYF. The CDR3 DNA reads as TGTGCCAGCAGCTTATTAGCGGGAGGGATGGAGACCCAGTACTTC.

V usage is TRBV12-5 and J usage is TRBJ1-1; D uncertain. The germline gives CDR1 LGHNT, CDR2 FRNRAP. The CDR3 is made up of 14 amino acids. V was shortened by 5 bases and J by 4 bases, with 14 bases between the two germline ends. In DNA, the CDR3 is TGTGCTAGTGGTAAGACGCCGTCGGGCACTGAAGCTTTCTTT. Protein: CASGKTPSGTEAFF.

In regard to this clone: Additional DNA sequences in this sample encode the identical CDR3. The gene calls are TRBV7-3 and TRBJ2-1, with 12 bases matching TRBD2. V was pared by 6 bases and J by 6 bases, with 6 bases of the junction left unmatched. Germline loops: CDR1 SGHTA, CDR2 FQGTGA. The CDR3 totals 15 residues. CDR3 in DNA: TGTGCCAGCAGTACGCTAGCGGGGGGGCCCAATGAGCAGTTCTTC. Translating gives CASSTLAGGPNEQFF.

This clone was seen only once. The chain carries TRBV5-6 and TRBJ1-1; D remains ambiguous. Germline V lookup: CDR1 SGHDT, CDR2 YYEEEE. V lost 0 bases and J lost 6, with 9 bases in between. The CDR3 length is 13 residues. In nucleotides, the CDR3 is TGTGCCAGCAGCTTGGGTACTATCCCTGAAGCTTTCTTT. Residues: CASSLGTIPEAFF.

This chain connects TRBV13 to TRBJ2-3; 10 nucleotides agree with TRBD2. There are 16 residues in the CDR3. Germline assignment: CDR1 PRHDT and CDR2 FYEKMQ (reference sequence). Trimming removed 5 bases from V and 5 bases from J; junction bases left unmatched: 10. CDR3 nucleotide sequence: TGTGCCAGCAGCCCGGGGAGCGGGAGGGCGGAAGATACGCAGTATTTT. As protein: CASSPGSGRAEDTQYF.

This chain joins TRBV28 and TRBJ2-7; 8 nucleotides align to TRBD2. This CDR3 is 15 amino acids long. Germline CDR1 is MDHEN and CDR2 is SYDVKM. V shed 3 bases and J 2 bases; nucleotides not matched to a gene: 6. The CDR3 nucleotides are TGTGCCAGCAGTTTTAGCGGGGCCACCGCCTACGAGCAGTACTTC. Protein sequence: CASSFSGATAYEQYF.

V and J are TRBV2 and TRBJ2-1, with 10 bases that match TRBD1. In germline, CDR1 is SNHLY, CDR2 FYNNEI. CDR3 length: 15 residues. J was trimmed by 6 bases and V by 5 bases; bases with no gene match: 7. The CDR3 protein is CASSKTGGAFNEQFF. CDR3 coding DNA: TGTGCCAGCAGTAAGACAGGGGGCGCTTTCAATGAGCAGTTCTTC.

The V gene is TRBV6-5, the J gene TRBJ2-7; TRBD2 aligns across 11 bases. V trimming: 6 bases; J trimming: 3 bases; junction bases outside the gene matches: 7. From germline, CDR1 is MNHEY and CDR2 SVGAGI. This CDR3 spans 15 amino acids. CDR3 residues: CASRSGTSGHYEQYF. DNA of the CDR3: TGTGCCAGCAGATCCGGGACTAGCGGACACTACGAGCAGTACTTC.

The chain joins TRBV10-3 to TRBJ2-4, with 12 nucleotides matching TRBD1. This CDR3 contains 14 residues. The germline gives CDR1 ENHRY, CDR2 SYGVKD. Trimming cost V 8 bases and J 4 bases; bases outside gene matches: 3. The CDR3: CAIGTGGAKNIQYF. DNA for the CDR3: TGTGCCATCGGGACAGGGGGCGCGAAAAACATTCAGTACTTC.

V usage is TRBV4-3 and J usage is TRBJ1-6, with 9 bases matching TRBD1. Germline CDR1 reads LGHNA; CDR2 reads YSLEER. CDR3 length: 17 residues. The trim removed 0 bases at V and 10 bases at J, leaving 10 bases unmatched. For the CDR3, the DNA is TGCGCCAGCAGCCAAGATTACTCGGGACAGGGACCCTCACCCCTCCACTTT. Encoded protein: CASSQDYSGQGPSPLHF.